This is a list of T cell receptor beta chains from one sample in a study of CD8 T cells in ankylosing spondylitis. TCRdb reanalysed the 5' RACE reads using MiXCR and keeps one entry per CDR3 protein. The sample lists about 800,000 distinct CDR3 sequences, approximately 12% occurring once. The sample comprised blood, either unsorted or a sorted T cell fraction (not recorded which). The origin of the receptors is a male donor with ankylosing spondylitis. The CDR3 runs from the conserved cysteine through the conserved F or W. A D gene is named only where the DNA matches it firmly. Rows may omit the clone size; those that give it use once, few, many or a size class.

D gene,clone size,V gene,J gene,CDR3 DNA,CDR3 protein
-,few,TRBV3-1,TRBJ2-1,TGTGCCAGCAGCCAAGGGCAGGTGGGGCAGTTCTTC,CASSQGQVGQFF
-,few,TRBV20-1,TRBJ2-3,TGCAGTGCTAGAGATCCCTTGACGGAAGATACGCAGTATTTT,CSARDPLTEDTQYF
-,few,TRBV20-1,TRBJ2-5,TGCAGTGCTAGGAGTAACTACCAAGAGACCCAGTACTTC,CSARSNYQETQYF
-,-,TRBV5-6,TRBJ1-3,TGTGCCAGCAGATGGGGCCCCTTAGGAAACACCATATATTTT,CASRWGPLGNTIYF
-,many,TRBV9,TRBJ2-1,TGTGCCAGCAGCGTAAGGGGGGTGGACAATGAGCAGTTCTTC,CASSVRGVDNEQFF
TRBD2,-,TRBV6-5,TRBJ2-2,TGTGCCAGCAGTTACTGGACTAGCGGGAGCGGCACCGGGGAGCTGTTTTTT,CASSYWTSGSGTGELFF
TRBD1,-,TRBV20-1,TRBJ1-2,TGCAGTGCCACCGGGACAGCAAACTATGGCTACACCTTC,CSATGTANYGYTF
TRBD2,few,TRBV20-1,TRBJ2-7,TGCAGTGCTAGACCTAGCGGGGGACACGAGCAGTACTTC,CSARPSGGHEQYF
-,-,TRBV7-2,TRBJ1-1,TGTGCCAGCAGCCCTCCCGTAGATAAAGCTTTCTTT,CASSPPVDKAFF
-,-,TRBV20-1,TRBJ1-1,TGCAGTGCTAGAGATAGGACGAAAGGGGCTGAAGCTTTCTTT,CSARDRTKGAEAFF
TRBD1,few,TRBV5-1,TRBJ2-1,TGCGCCAGCAGCTTGTGGGTCGACAGGGGAAATGAGCAGTTCTTC,CASSLWVDRGNEQFF
TRBD1,many,TRBV7-2,TRBJ1-5,TGTGCCAGCGGAGTCCGCAGGGGGCTGGGACAGCCCCAGCATTTT,CASGVRRGLGQPQHF
-,many,TRBV7-3,TRBJ2-3,TGTGCCAGCAGCTTGGGCCCCTCCGATACGCAGTATTTT,CASSLGPSDTQYF
-,few,TRBV6-1,TRBJ1-1,TGTGCCAGCATCCTGGACCCCTTGAACACTGAAGCTTTCTTT,CASILDPLNTEAFF
TRBD2,-,TRBV5-1,TRBJ2-2,TGCGCCAGCAGCTTGGTAGCGGGGTCCACCGGGGAGCTGTTTTTT,CASSLVAGSTGELFF
-,-,TRBV5-1,TRBJ2-7,TGCGCCAGCAGCTCTCTAGGAGAGTTCTACGAGCAGTACTTC,CASSSLGEFYEQYF
TRBD1,few,TRBV12-3/TRBV12-4,TRBJ1-2,TGTGCCAGCAGTGCCGGGACAGTTGGCTACACCTTC,CASSAGTVGYTF
-,-,TRBV20-1,TRBJ2-5,TGCAGTGCTAGAGATCAGGGCAGGGACCCCTACCAAGAGACCCAGTACTTC,CSARDQGRDPYQETQYF
TRBD1,-,TRBV2,TRBJ1-1,TGTGCCAGCAGTGAACGGGCAGGGGGCACTGAAGCTTTCTTT,CASSERAGGTEAFF
-,few,TRBV20-1,TRBJ1-1,TGCAGTGCTAGAGACCCTTGGACTGAAGCTTTCTTT,CSARDPWTEAFF
-,-,TRBV7-8,TRBJ1-5,TGTGCCAGCAGCCGGGCGGTAGATCAGCCCCAGCATTTT,CASSRAVDQPQHF
TRBD2,few,TRBV28,TRBJ2-1,TGTGCCAGCAGTTCTCTCGGTCTCCGGGGGGGACCCTACAATGAGCAGTTCTTC,CASSSLGLRGGPYNEQFF
-,few,TRBV18,TRBJ1-1,TGTGCCAGCTCACCGGGTTGGGGGCTTAACACTGAAGCTTTCTTT,CASSPGWGLNTEAFF
TRBD1,few,TRBV20-1,TRBJ1-4,TGCAGTGCTAGTAGGGAATCCGGGACAGGCGATGAAAAACTGTTTTTT,CSASRESGTGDEKLFF
-,-,TRBV7-9,TRBJ1-5,TGTGCCAGCAGCACCACCTATAATCAGCCCCAGCATTTT,CASSTTYNQPQHF
TRBD1,few,TRBV4-3,TRBJ1-1,TGCGCCAGCAGCCAAGTTCACCAGGGGGTCCTAGAAGCTTTCTTT,CASSQVHQGVLEAFF
-,-,TRBV20-1,TRBJ1-1,TGCAGTGCTAGATACCCAGGGTTGAACACTGAAGCTTTCTTT,CSARYPGLNTEAFF
-,-,TRBV7-2,TRBJ2-7,TGTGCCAGCAGCTTGAACCCTCAGGACGAGCAGTACTTC,CASSLNPQDEQYF
TRBD1,-,TRBV20-1,TRBJ1-1,TGCAGTGCTAAGGGGACAGGTTACAACACTGAAGCTTTCTTT,CSAKGTGYNTEAFF
-,many,TRBV6-2/TRBV6-3,TRBJ2-1,TGTGCCAGCGAACAGCCTTACAATGAGCAGTTCTTC,CASEQPYNEQFF
-,many,TRBV12-3/TRBV12-4,TRBJ1-5,TGTGCCAGCAGTTTAGGCAGCCAGCCCCAGCATTTT,CASSLGSQPQHF
TRBD1,-,TRBV6-2/TRBV6-3,TRBJ2-7,TGTGCCAGCAGTTACGACAGGGCCGAAAACGAGCAGTACTTC,CASSYDRAENEQYF
-,-,TRBV6-5,TRBJ2-5,TGTGCCAGCGGAGGGGGTTATGGGACCCAGTACTTC,CASGGGYGTQYF
-,few,TRBV7-9,TRBJ1-2,TGTGCCAGCAGCTTCCAGGGTGGGGATTTCTATGGCTACACCTTC,CASSFQGGDFYGYTF
-,few,TRBV27,TRBJ2-3,TGTGCCAGCAGGAACAGGAACACAGATACGCAGTATTTT,CASRNRNTDTQYF
-,many,TRBV20-1,TRBJ2-3,TGCAGTGCTATTTTCGGCGGGGGCGGAGATACGCAGTATTTT,CSAIFGGGGDTQYF
TRBD2,-,TRBV4-3,TRBJ2-7,TGCGCCAGCAGTATCCGTGGGGGGGTGGATTACGAGCAGTACTTC,CASSIRGGVDYEQYF
-,-,TRBV12-3/TRBV12-4,TRBJ2-2,TGTGCCAGCAGTTTAGATCCCGGGGAGCTGTTTTTT,CASSLDPGELFF
-,-,TRBV28,TRBJ2-7,TGTGCCAGCAGTCCCCCGGGCCAGAGGGCCGAGCAGTACTTC,CASSPPGQRAEQYF
-,few,TRBV28,TRBJ2-7,TGTGCCAGCAGTCTTTCCGGGTTGGAGCAGTACTTC,CASSLSGLEQYF
-,-,TRBV2,TRBJ1-3,TGTGCCAGCAGAGGTGCCCAGAGCTCTGGAAACACCATATATTTT,CASRGAQSSGNTIYF
-,few,TRBV18,TRBJ2-7,TGTGCCAGCTCACCGGGAGGTGGTAACTACGAGCAGTACTTC,CASSPGGGNYEQYF
TRBD1,few,TRBV6-5,TRBJ1-2,TGTGCCAGCAGCCCCGGGACAGAGACCTACACCTTC,CASSPGTETYTF
-,few,TRBV7-8,TRBJ2-3,TGTGCCGGAGGAGAGGGGGTGTTGGGTGCAGATACGCAGTATTTT,CAGGEGVLGADTQYF
-,few,TRBV7-9,TRBJ2-1,TGTGCCAGCAGCACTCCAAACCGGGACAAGGCGTTCTTC,CASSTPNRDKAFF
-,many,TRBV20-1,TRBJ2-7,TGCAGTGGGGAACCGGGACTCCCACCCTCCTACGAGCAGTACTTC,CSGEPGLPPSYEQYF
-,few,TRBV7-2,TRBJ2-7,TGTGCCAGCAGCTTAATGGCAGGGGAGGGATACGAGCAGTACTTC,CASSLMAGEGYEQYF
-,-,TRBV19,TRBJ1-2,TGTGCCAGTAGAACCTCCTATGGCTACACCTTC,CASRTSYGYTF
-,few,TRBV11-1,TRBJ1-3,TGTGCCAGCAGCTTGCGATTCAACTCTGGAAACACCATATATTTT,CASSLRFNSGNTIYF
TRBD1,many,TRBV10-3,TRBJ2-7,TGTGCCATCAGTCCGGGACAGGGGGCCTACGAGCAGTACTTC,CAISPGQGAYEQYF
-,few,TRBV7-8,TRBJ2-3,TGTGCCAGCAGGTTCGGGGGCCTTAGCACAGATACGCAGTATTTT,CASRFGGLSTDTQYF
-,many,TRBV7-9,TRBJ1-2,TGTGCCAGCAGCACAGCGGGGAGCTATGGCTACACCTTC,CASSTAGSYGYTF
TRBD1,-,TRBV12-3/TRBV12-4,TRBJ2-2,TGTGCCAGCAGTCCTACAGGGGACGCCGGGGAGCTGTTTTTT,CASSPTGDAGELFF
-,few,TRBV20-1,TRBJ1-2,TGCAGTGCCCCGACAGAGACGGGGGGCTACACCTTC,CSAPTETGGYTF
-,-,TRBV9,TRBJ2-3,TGTGCCAGCAGCACGCGGGGTTACCTCACAGATACGCAGTATTTT,CASSTRGYLTDTQYF